These 28 T cell receptor beta chains share one sample of origin, sequenced in a study of shared clonotypes between healthy human individuals. The data were produced by immunoSEQ multiplex PCR, yet TCRdb's version contains in-frame clones alone and is incomplete. Of approximately 1,000,000 clones detected, 78% appear once; the ten largest clones hold 0.4% to 0.55%. Sequencing input: memory CD4+ T cells from PBMCs. Regarding subset: CD45RA-negative fraction. These receptors were taken from a man in his late teens or twenties in good health. Some clones in this sample may be carry-over from other donors' samples.

Points on this clone: Other DNA variants within this sample encode the same CDR3. The CDR3 DNA follows: TGTGCCAGCAGTTTTGGGGGGCCAGATACGCAGTATTTT. It translates to CASSFGGPDTQYF. This chain connects TRBV28 to TRBJ2-3; D may match TRBD1 or TRBD2 (6 bases each). Trimming cost V 3 bases and J 4 bases, with 8 bases left between them. This CDR3 has 13 amino acids. Germline-derived CDR1 and CDR2 are MDHEN and SYDVKM.

The V call is TRBV5-1, the J call TRBJ2-5; 8 positions agree with TRBD1. Germline V gene sequence: CDR1 SGHRS, CDR2 YFSETQ. There are 15 residues in the CDR3. J lost 1 base, V lost 3 bases, and 5 bases had no gene match. Here the CDR3 reads CASSSYGQGQETQYF. The CDR3 nucleotides read TGCGCCAGCAGCTCTTACGGACAGGGCCAAGAGACCCAGTACTTC.

This sequence joins TRBV7-2 and TRBJ2-7; 8 bases match TRBD1. The CDR3 runs to 13 residues. V gave up 5 bases and J gave up 6 bases; unmatched junction bases: 6. Looked up from germline, CDR1 is SGHTA and CDR2 is FQGNSA. The CDR3 DNA reads as TGTGCCAGCAGCGACAGGGGCGGGGCCGAGCAGTACTTC. Translation gives CASSDRGGAEQYF.

This clone occurred many times. V gene TRBV27 combines with J gene TRBJ2-3, with D uncertain. The CDR3 loop spans 15 amino acids. Between the trimmed V and J ends, which lost 6 bases and 6 bases, there was a span of 19 bases. Germline CDR1 MNHEY, CDR2 SMNVEV (reference sequence). Here the CDR3 reads CASSFRASGFDTQYF. CDR3 DNA sequence: TGTGCCAGCAGCTTTCGGGCGTCGGGCTTCGATACGCAGTATTTT.

The J gene is TRBJ2-5, the V gene TRBV4-1, with TRBD1 identical over 8 bases. Losses at the gene ends were 0 bases for V and 4 bases for J; bases not matched to a gene: 7. CDR1 is MGHRA and CDR2 is YSYEKL in the germline V gene. CDR3 length equals 16 residues. CDR3 loop: CASSQDWRTGRETQYF. CDR3 bases: TGCGCCAGCAGCCAAGATTGGAGGACAGGGAGAGAGACCCAGTACTTC.

This chain links TRBV5-6 with TRBJ2-3; tentative D call: TRBD1 (6 bases). Germline values: CDR1 SGHDT, CDR2 YYEEEE. Trimming shortened V by 6 bases and J by 2 bases, and 16 bases separated the two germline ends. CDR3 size: 15 residues. The CDR3 coding sequence is TGTGCCAGCACCTCCGGACAGCTAATCACAGATACGCAGTATTTT. It translates to CASTSGQLITDTQYF.

This chain links TRBV18 with TRBJ1-1; tentatively, D is TRBD1 (5 bases). V lost 2 bases and J 4 bases, leaving 11 bases between the germline ends. The CDR3 extends over 14 amino acids. CDR1 KGHSH and CDR2 LQKENI come from the germline V gene. The CDR3 nucleotides read TGTGCCAGCTCACCAGACCTGAGGGGCACTGAAGCTTTCTTT. This sequence encodes CASSPDLRGTEAFF.

The rearrangement joins TRBV6-1 to TRBJ2-3, with D unclear. Germline values: CDR1 MNHNS, CDR2 SASEGT. V was shortened by 3 bases and J by 7 bases, with 17 bases between the two germline ends. The CDR3 has 15 residues. As DNA, the CDR3 is TGTGCCAGCAGTGATCGGGTTGGGTTTAGGAATACGCAGTATTTT. It encodes CASSDRVGFRNTQYF.

Of note for this clone: Other DNA variants within this sample encode the same CDR3. The V call is TRBV5-1, the J call TRBJ2-2, with 11 bases matching TRBD1. J was trimmed by 4 bases and V by 5 bases; bases with no gene match: 4. Germline V gene sequence: CDR1 SGHRS, CDR2 YFSETQ. The CDR3 is made up of 15 amino acids. CDR3 bases: TGCGCCAGCAGGTCCGGGACAGGGGGCACCGGGGAGCTGTTTTTT. Translated: CASRSGTGGTGELFF.

The chain uses TRBV29-1 and TRBJ2-5; TRBD2 agrees at 7 bases. TRBJ2-7 matches the DNA end more closely, so the J call is doubtful. The CDR3 is 14 amino acids. Per germline, CDR1 SQVTM and CDR2 ANQGSEA. This CDR3 reads CSVIGTGGSYEQYF. Written as DNA, the CDR3 is TGCAGCGTGATTGGGACGGGAGGCTCCTACGAGCAGTACTTC.

The V call is TRBV11-2, the J call TRBJ2-2; D not resolved. In germline, CDR1 is SGHAT, CDR2 FQNNGV. Trimming pared 6 bases from V and 2 bases from J, leaving 7 bases between. The CDR3 is made up of 13 amino acids. CDR3 amino acids: CASSTQNTGELFF. The DNA of the CDR3 is TGTGCCAGCAGTACCCAAAACACCGGGGAGCTGTTTTTT.

This clone occurred many times. The chain employs TRBV7-6 and TRBJ1-2; 8 bases align to TRBD1. CDR1 is SGHVS, CDR2 FNYEAQ, per germline. Trimming removed 5 bases from V and 4 bases from J; junction bases left unmatched: 9. The CDR3 consists of 15 residues. DNA of the CDR3: TGTGCCAGCAGCCCCATTTACGACAGGGGCTATGGCTACACCTTC. Translating it yields CASSPIYDRGYGYTF.

The rearrangement uses TRBV19 and TRBJ1-2; D unclear. CDR1 and CDR2 from the germline V gene are LNHDA and SQIVND (reference sequence). The CDR3 length is 14 residues. The V end lost 3 bases, the J end lost 0 bases, and 8 bases lay between the germline ends. This CDR3 is CASSIGPANYGYTF. The CDR3, as DNA: TGTGCCAGTAGTATTGGGCCAGCTAACTATGGCTACACCTTC.

The V and J genes are TRBV18 and TRBJ2-1, with 8 bases matching TRBD2. CDR1 is KGHSH, CDR2 LQKENI, per germline. The CDR3 runs 13 residues. J was trimmed by 7 bases and V by 4 bases; bases with no gene match: 3. The DNA for the CDR3 is TGTGCCAGCTCACGGGGACTAGAAAATGAGCAGTTCTTC. This translates into CASSRGLENEQFF.

The gene calls are TRBV19 and TRBJ2-3; no clear D gene. Germline CDR1 reads LNHDA; CDR2 reads SQIVND (reference sequence). CDR3 length: 15 amino acids. V lost 1 base and J 0 bases, leaving 8 bases between the germline ends. CDR3 sequence: CASSIGFGSTDTQYF. The CDR3 DNA is TGTGCCAGTAGTATAGGGTTCGGGAGCACAGATACGCAGTATTTT.

The chain couples TRBV6-1 to TRBJ1-2, with D possibly TRBD1 on 6 matching bases. The germline V gene has CDR1 MNHNS and CDR2 SASEGT. Trimming shortened V by 8 bases and J by 5 bases, and 12 bases separated the two germline ends. The CDR3 runs 12 residues. CDR3 loop: CASGEGGYGYTF. The CDR3 DNA reads TGTGCCAGCGGGGAGGGGGGGTATGGCTACACCTTC.

This rearrangement joins TRBV5-8 to TRBJ1-4; no firm D call. The V gene's germline CDR1 is SGHTS and CDR2 YDEGEE. CDR3 size: 12 residues. The V end was cut by 4 bases, the J end by 8 bases, with 9 bases between. As DNA, the CDR3 is TGTGCCAGCAGCGCGCTGGGGGAAAAACTGTTTTTT. Its protein product is CASSALGEKLFF.

The chain combines TRBV2 with TRBJ1-5, with D unclear. V lost 3 bases and J lost 2, with 8 bases in between. This CDR3 is built from 14 residues. Germline V gene sequence: CDR1 SNHLY, CDR2 FYNNEI. CDR3 protein: CASSEADRNQPQHF. The CDR3 DNA sequence: TGTGCCAGCAGTGAGGCAGATCGCAATCAGCCCCAGCATTTT.

This clone has just a few counts. J is TRBJ1-3 and V is TRBV30, with 7 bases matching TRBD1. The CDR3 sequence is 14 residues long. Germline V gives CDR1 GTSNPN, CDR2 SVGIG (reference sequence). The junction had 6 bases not matched to a gene; V was cut back by 5 bases and J by 2 bases. In nucleotides, the CDR3 is TGTGCCTGGGGGAAGCAGGGGGCTGGAAACACCATATATTTT. It is translated as CAWGKQGAGNTIYF.

The rearrangement uses TRBV2 and TRBJ1-2; D gene unclear. The CDR3 is 13 residues long. Per germline, CDR1 SNHLY and CDR2 FYNNEI. Trimming removed 0 bases from V and 7 bases from J, with 9 bases in between. The CDR3 region is CASSEAQGIGYTF. The CDR3 nucleotides read TGTGCCAGCAGTGAAGCGCAAGGGATTGGCTACACCTTC.

V and J are TRBV18 and TRBJ2-2, with 10 bases matching TRBD1. Germline CDR1 reads KGHSH; CDR2 reads LQKENI. Trimming took 3 bases from V and 2 from J; bases not matched to a gene: 6. This CDR3 is 17 amino acids long. The CDR3 loop is CASSPRDRGKNTGELFF. The CDR3 DNA sequence: TGTGCCAGCTCACCCCGGGACAGGGGAAAAAACACCGGGGAGCTGTTTTTT.

The chain has TRBV5-4 and TRBJ1-2; weak D call: TRBD1 (6 bases). Trimming cost V 0 bases and J 8 bases, with 17 bases left between them. The germline gives CDR1 SGHNT, CDR2 YYREEE (reference sequence). CDR3 size: 15 residues. CDR3 protein: CASSLGGVGGTGYTF. CDR3 bases: TGTGCCAGCAGCTTGGGAGGGGTAGGGGGAACGGGCTACACCTTC.

This clone was seen once. The V gene is TRBV25-1, the J gene TRBJ2-1, with D tentatively TRBD1 (5 bases). The CDR3 extends over 16 amino acids. Germline V gene lookup returns CDR1 MGHDK and CDR2 SYGVNS. V lost 5 bases, J lost 0 bases, and 14 bases lay in between. The CDR3, as DNA: TGTGCCAGCAGTTCTAAAGGGGCTAGCTCCTACAATGAGCAGTTCTTC. As protein: CASSSKGASSYNEQFF. The whole variable domain, remainder taken from reference TRBV25-1 and TRBJ2-1, is EADIYQTPRYLVIGTGKKITLECSQTMGHDKMYWYQQDPGMELHLIHYSYGVNSTEKGDLSSESTVSRIRTEHFPLTLESARPSHTSQYLCASSSKGASSYNEQFFGPGTRLTVL.

V and J are TRBV5-5 and TRBJ1-4, with D possibly TRBD1 on 6 matching bases. Germline V gene lookup returns CDR1 SGHKS and CDR2 YYEKEE (reference sequence). V was pared by 5 bases and J by 7 bases, with 18 bases between. The CDR3 runs 15 residues. The CDR3 spells CASSPPPGAGEKLFF. In nucleotides, the CDR3 is TGTGCCAGCAGTCCCCCGCCAGGGGCGGGTGAAAAACTGTTTTTT.

The V and J genes are TRBV27 and TRBJ2-1; 9 positions match TRBD1. The CDR3 consists of 15 residues. Trimming cost V 1 base and J 4 bases; bases outside gene matches: 2. The V gene's germline CDR1 is MNHEY and CDR2 SMNVEV (reference sequence). The CDR3 here is CASSLLDRGYNEQFF. The CDR3 region has the DNA TGTGCCAGCAGTTTATTGGACAGGGGTTACAATGAGCAGTTCTTC.

As for this clone: The same CDR3 arises from other DNA sequences in this sample as well. The V gene is TRBV7-3, the J gene TRBJ2-3; D uncertain. V lost 1 base to trimming and J lost 1 base, with 3 bases between them. The CDR3 length is 13 residues. Germline-derived CDR1 and CDR2 are SGHTA and FQGTGA. The DNA for the CDR3 is TGTGCCAGCAGCTTAAGCGGCACAGATACGCAGTATTTT. Its protein is CASSLSGTDTQYF.

This chain links TRBV4-1 with TRBJ1-5, with D tentatively TRBD1 (5 bases). Germline V gene data show CDR1 as MGHRA and CDR2 as YSYEKL. V was clipped by 0 bases and J by 5 bases, with 11 bases between them. This CDR3 is built from 15 residues. CDR3 DNA sequence: TGCGCCAGCAGCCAAGATCCCGACAGAGATCAGCCCCAGCATTTT. It codes for CASSQDPDRDQPQHF.

This clone was seen a few times. The chain joins TRBV5-1 to TRBJ2-3; tentative D call: TRBD1 (6 bases). Germline V gene sequence: CDR1 SGHRS, CDR2 YFSETQ. There are 15 residues in the CDR3. V lost 2 bases and J lost 4, with 14 bases in between. CDR3 coding DNA: TGCGCCAGCAGCTTACAGGGAGCTGCCGCAGATACGCAGTATTTT. This codes for CASSLQGAAADTQYF.